The source of this T cell receptor (beta chain) is a study of blood T cell repertoires in COVID-19. Study summary: Nucleic acid was either cDNA or gDNA, and it came from T cells, B-cell-depleted T cells, or PBMCs.

Enrolled through a virtual design, the participants were between roughly 18 and 90 years of age and came from around 25 US areas. Authors' data handling: Counts of nucleated cells, estimated from reference gene primer amplification, were obtained. Sequencing was performed with immunoSEQ multiplex PCR; in TCRdb, only in-frame clones are kept and a portion is missing. The V and J calls and clone size are taken from that table; D and trimming were inferred from the DNA. The repertoire holds about 260,000 clones, around 88% seen once, with 0.95% to 1.5% in the top ten. The germline CDR1 and CDR2 sequences are WSHSY and SAAADI. The CDR3 is made up of 14 amino acids. V dropped 0 bases and J dropped 6 bases, with 11 bases sitting between them.

The chain joins TRBV10-2 to TRBJ1-2, with D possibly being TRBD1 (5 bases). Material: PBMCs or T cells enriched from blood (not recorded which). The sequence was obtained from a woman in her forties with acute COVID-19. CDR3 loop: CASSESPRANGYTF. DNA of the CDR3: TGCGCCAGCAGTGAGTCGCCCAGGGCCAATGGCTACACCTTC.